This TCR beta chain is drawn from a study of CD8+ T cells in alopecia areata. RNA was isolated and reverse transcribed to cDNA, the sequencing template. Profiling relied on immunoSEQ multiplex PCR, and the TCRdb table lists in-frame clones only, not all of them. The table includes around 65,000 clones, approximately 43% detected once. Germline CDR1 is SQVTM and CDR2 is ANQGSEA. Trimming removed 0 bases at V and 0 bases at J, with 8 bases between. This CDR3 spans 15 amino acids. Sorting from PBMCs produced CD4+ and CD8+ T cells. The sequence derives from a human donor with alopecia areata. V is TRBV29-1 and J is TRBJ2-2; D gene ambiguous. The sequencing used CD8+ T cells sorted from blood, collected at week 0. The CDR3 sequence: CSVEDGAANTGELFF. Written as DNA, the CDR3 is TGCAGCGTTGAAGATGGCGCGGCGAACACCGGGGAGCTGTTTTTT.